Below are 2 T cell receptor beta chains sequenced from a single sample in a study of breast tumors, draining lymph nodes, adjacent tissues. TCRdb reprocessed the multiplex PCR reads with MiXCR, giving one entry per CDR3 protein. The repertoire includes about 180,000 distinct CDR3 sequences, 25% to 40% of them detected once, and about 3.9% sits in the top ten. The lymph nodes were axillary draining lymph nodes from breast cancer patients. Sequencing was performed on axillary lymph node tissue. All receptors come from a female donor with breast cancer. Some clones in this sample may be carry-over from other donors' samples.

By share, this clonotype counts as medium-sized (0.01 to 0.1%). The rearrangement uses TRBV4-2 and TRBJ2-6; possibly TRBD1 for D (5 bases). CDR1 is LGHNA, CDR2 YNFKEQ, per germline. The CDR3 length is 14 residues. Trimming removed 6 bases at V and 4 bases at J, with 10 bases between. In nucleotides, the CDR3 is TGTGCCAGCAGGTGGGGCGCGGGGGCCAACGTCCTGACTTTC. Amino acid sequence: CASRWGAGANVLTF.

This clonotype was seen ten or more times. One junction end does not reproduce the germline sequence, and a read error may be involved. The CDR3 protein is CASSLTGDQATF. The CDR3 DNA follows: TGTGCCAGCTCCTTGACAGGGGACCAAGCGACCTTC. This chain uses TRBV18 with TRBJ2-1; 8 nucleotides agree with TRBD1. The CDR3 has 12 amino acids. Germline V gene lookup returns CDR1 KGHSH and CDR2 LQKENI. The full variable domain, rest sourced from reference TRBV18 and TRBJ2-1, is NAGVMQNPRHLVRRRGQEARLRCSPMKGHSHVYWYRQLPEEGLKFMVYLQKENIIDESGMPKERFSAEFPKEGPSILRIQQVVRGDSAAYFCASSLTGDQATFGPGTRLTVL.